Following are 13 T cell receptor beta chains from one sample sequenced in a study of CD8 T cells in Susac syndrome. Random-hexamer reverse transcription was applied to 0.5 to 1 ug RNA. TCRdb processed the immunoSEQ multiplex PCR reads anew with MiXCR; each CDR3 protein has one entry. The table includes roughly 80,000 distinct CDR3 sequences, roughly 91% detected once. The sequencing sample was made of CD4+ T cells from PBMCs. The receptors shown here come from a human donor with Susac syndrome.

The V call is TRBV13, the J call TRBJ2-3; 12 bases agree with TRBD2. V dropped 4 bases and J dropped 7; count of bases not matched to a gene: 6. CDR1 and CDR2 from the germline V gene are PRHDT and FYEKMQ (reference sequence). CDR3 size: 15 residues. The CDR3 coding sequence is TGTGCCAGCAGCTCCAGGACTAGCGGGATGAATACGCAGTATTTT. Translated: CASSSRTSGMNTQYF.

The chain links TRBV20-1 to TRBJ2-1, with 7 positions matching TRBD2. CDR3 length equals 13 residues. V gave up 5 bases and J gave up 9 bases; unmatched junction bases: 10. From germline, CDR1 is DFQATT and CDR2 SNEGSKA (reference sequence). DNA of the CDR3: TGCAGTGCTCACCGAAGTTTAGCGGGTGAGCAGTTCTTC. The encoded protein is CSAHRSLAGEQFF.

This sequence joins TRBV30 and TRBJ2-7; maybe TRBD2 (5 bases). The CDR3 has 16 residues. V lost 0 bases to trimming and J lost 1 base, with 16 bases between them. CDR1 GTSNPN and CDR2 SVGIG come from the germline V gene (reference sequence). CDR3 in amino acids: CAWSVHGSGSSYEQYF. The DNA for the CDR3 is TGTGCCTGGAGTGTACACGGAAGCGGCTCTTCCTACGAGCAGTACTTC.

This clonotype was picked up a small number of times. The chain carries TRBV27 and TRBJ1-1, with a tentative D call TRBD1 (5 bases). V lost 6 bases to trimming and J lost 0 bases, with 11 bases between them. Germline CDR1 reads MNHEY; CDR2 reads SMNVEV (reference sequence). CDR3 length: 14 residues. The CDR3 protein is CASSRGTVNTEAFF. In nucleotides, the CDR3 is TGTGCCAGCAGCCGCGGGACGGTGAACACTGAAGCTTTCTTT.

In nucleotides, the CDR3 is TGCAGTGCTGACAGACTAGCGGGGGGGGATACGCAGTATTTT. This codes for CSADRLAGGDTQYF. The genes are TRBV20-1 and TRBJ2-3; 14 nucleotides align to TRBD2. This CDR3 has 14 residues. V shed 5 bases and J 6 bases; nucleotides not matched to a gene: 4. Germline-derived CDR1 and CDR2 are DFQATT and SNEGSKA (reference sequence).

The chain has TRBV6-6 and TRBJ2-1; possible D gene TRBD1, 5 bases. Germline V CDR1 and CDR2: MNHNY, SVGAGI (reference sequence). The length of the CDR3 is 14 residues. Deletions cut 6 bases from V and 4 bases from J, with 13 bases between. The CDR3: CASRFVGAYNEQFF. CDR3 nucleotide sequence: TGTGCCAGCAGATTCGTAGGGGCTTACAATGAGCAGTTCTTC.

This chain connects TRBV18 to TRBJ2-1; possible D gene TRBD2, 6 bases. The CDR3 sequence is 13 residues long. Trimming took 4 bases from V and 9 from J, leaving 13 bases between them. Per germline, CDR1 KGHSH and CDR2 LQKENI. The CDR3 coding sequence is TGTGCCAGCTCACTACCGGAGGGCCTTGAGCAGTTCTTC. Encoded protein: CASSLPEGLEQFF.

The rearrangement uses TRBV7-6 and TRBJ1-3; D may be TRBD1 (5 bases). The V and J ends lost 2 bases and 0 bases respectively, with 11 bases between them. From germline, CDR1 is SGHVS and CDR2 FNYEAQ. The CDR3 has 16 amino acids. The CDR3 DNA reads TGTGCCAGCAGCTTACAACAGGTCCTCTCTGGAAACACCATATATTTT. Encoded protein: CASSLQQVLSGNTIYF.

This sequence joins TRBV7-8 and TRBJ2-1; D gene ambiguous. This CDR3 is built from 17 residues. CDR1 SGHVS and CDR2 FQNEAQ come from the germline V gene. V was shortened by 2 bases and J by 0 bases, with 14 bases between the two germline ends. CDR3 coding DNA: TGTGCCAGCAGCTTATTTTATATGGGCCTCTCCTACAATGAGCAGTTCTTC. It yields the protein CASSLFYMGLSYNEQFF.

The gene calls are TRBV6-5 and TRBJ1-2; D remains unclear. The CDR3 contains 13 residues. Germline CDR1 and CDR2: MNHEY and SVGAGI. V was clipped by 0 bases and J by 3 bases, with 5 bases between them. The CDR3: CASSYSADYGYTF. In DNA form, the CDR3 reads TGTGCCAGCAGTTACTCGGCTGACTATGGCTACACCTTC.

The CDR3 coding sequence is TGTGCCAGCTCACCCGGTGAGGGGGCGCAAGAGACCCAGTACTTC. This sequence encodes CASSPGEGAQETQYF. The chain has TRBV18 and TRBJ2-5; 7 nucleotides match TRBD1. Germline CDR1 is KGHSH and CDR2 is LQKENI. The V gene end was trimmed by 3 bases and the J gene end by 2 bases; junction bases not matched to a gene: 6. The CDR3 is 15 amino acids.

V usage is TRBV6-1 and J usage is TRBJ2-3; 14 bases align to TRBD2. The CDR3 is made up of 16 amino acids. V lost 5 bases and J lost 5; bases outside the gene matches: 6. Germline V lookup: CDR1 MNHNS, CDR2 SASEGT. The CDR3 bases are TGTGCCAGCAGTCAACGACTAGCGGGGGGGTTAGATACGCAGTATTTT. It specifies CASSQRLAGGLDTQYF.

The chain employs TRBV12-3 or TRBV12-4 and TRBJ1-2; TRBD1 aligns across 10 bases. The CDR3 spans 12 residues. Trimming took 8 bases from V and 7 from J; bases not matched to a gene: 4. The CDR3 DNA sequence: TGTGCCAGCGGAAGACAGGGGGCTGGCTACACCTTC. Protein product: CASGRQGAGYTF.